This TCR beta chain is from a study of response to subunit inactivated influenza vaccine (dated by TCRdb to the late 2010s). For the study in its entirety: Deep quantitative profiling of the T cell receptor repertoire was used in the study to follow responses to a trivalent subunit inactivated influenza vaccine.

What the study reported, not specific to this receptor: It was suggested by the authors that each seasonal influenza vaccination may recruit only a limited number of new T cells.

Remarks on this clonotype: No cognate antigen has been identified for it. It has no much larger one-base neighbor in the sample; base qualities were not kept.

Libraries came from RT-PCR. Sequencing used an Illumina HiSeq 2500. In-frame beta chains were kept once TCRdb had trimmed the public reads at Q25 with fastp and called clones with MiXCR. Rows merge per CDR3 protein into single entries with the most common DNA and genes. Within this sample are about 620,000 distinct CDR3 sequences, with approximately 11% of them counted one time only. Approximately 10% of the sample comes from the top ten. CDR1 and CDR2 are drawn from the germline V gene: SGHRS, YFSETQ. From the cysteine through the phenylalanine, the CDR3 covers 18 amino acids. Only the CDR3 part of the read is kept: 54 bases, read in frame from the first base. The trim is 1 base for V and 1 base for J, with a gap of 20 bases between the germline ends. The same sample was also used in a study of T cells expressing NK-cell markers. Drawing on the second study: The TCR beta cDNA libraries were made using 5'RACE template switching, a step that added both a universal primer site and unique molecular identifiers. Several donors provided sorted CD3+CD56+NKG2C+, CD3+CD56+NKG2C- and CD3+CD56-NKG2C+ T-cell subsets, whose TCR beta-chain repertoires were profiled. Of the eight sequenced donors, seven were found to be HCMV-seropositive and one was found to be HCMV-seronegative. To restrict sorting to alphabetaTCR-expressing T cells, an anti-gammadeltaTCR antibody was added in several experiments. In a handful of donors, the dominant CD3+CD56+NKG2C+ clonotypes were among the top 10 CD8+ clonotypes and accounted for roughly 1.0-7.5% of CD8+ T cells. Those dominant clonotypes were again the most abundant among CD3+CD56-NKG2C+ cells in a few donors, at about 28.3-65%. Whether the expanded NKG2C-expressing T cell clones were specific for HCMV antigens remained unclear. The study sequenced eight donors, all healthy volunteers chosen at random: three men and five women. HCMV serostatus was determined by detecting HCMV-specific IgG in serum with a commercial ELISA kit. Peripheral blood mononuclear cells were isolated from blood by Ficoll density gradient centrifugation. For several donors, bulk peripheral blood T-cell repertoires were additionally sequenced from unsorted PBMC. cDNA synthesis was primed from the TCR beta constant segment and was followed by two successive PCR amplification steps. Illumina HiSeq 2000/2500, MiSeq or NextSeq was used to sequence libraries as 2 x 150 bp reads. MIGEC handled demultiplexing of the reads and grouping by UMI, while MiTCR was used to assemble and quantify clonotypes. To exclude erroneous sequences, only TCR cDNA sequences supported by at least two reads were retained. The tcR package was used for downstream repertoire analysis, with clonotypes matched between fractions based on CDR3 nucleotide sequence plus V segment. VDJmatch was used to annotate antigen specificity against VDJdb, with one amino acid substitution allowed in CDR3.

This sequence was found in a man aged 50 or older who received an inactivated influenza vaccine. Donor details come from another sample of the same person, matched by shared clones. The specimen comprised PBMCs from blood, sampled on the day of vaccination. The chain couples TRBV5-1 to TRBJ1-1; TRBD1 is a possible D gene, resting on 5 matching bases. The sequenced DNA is TGCGCCAGCAGCTTGTTTTCAGGGAGAGGAGGAGCGAACACTGAAGCTTTCTTT. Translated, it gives CASSLFSGRGGANTEAFF.